Listed below are T cell receptor beta chains from one sample, sequenced in a study of OX40 agonist ivuxolimab in advanced cancers. Sequencing used immunoSEQ multiplex PCR; TCRdb keeps in-frame clones, though not all of them. In the table there are about 93,000 clones, just over 90% of which are singletons. The material was CD4+ or CD8+ T cells sorted from blood, obtained in a trial of the OX40 agonist ivuxolimab. These receptor sequences come from an adult with an advanced solid tumor such as melanoma, head and neck, liver or kidney cancer. Both conserved end residues are part of each CDR3. D genes are given only for firm matches. Only some rows state a clone size, as once, few, many or a class for expanded clones.

V: TRBV6-5; J: TRBJ2-4; size: .; D: .; DNA: TGTGCCAGCAGCAGGACAGGTAGCGGCATTCAGTACTTC; CDR3: CASSRTGSGIQYF
V: TRBV15; J: TRBJ2-7; size: .; D: TRBD2; DNA: TGTGCCACCAGCAGAAAGTGGGGGAGGGTAAACGAGCAGTACTTC; CDR3: CATSRKWGRVNEQYF
V: TRBV5-1; J: TRBJ2-3; size: once; D: .; DNA: TGCGCCAGCATGCTAGTAGATACGCAGTATTTT; CDR3: CASMLVDTQYF
V: TRBV6-6; J: TRBJ1-2; size: .; D: .; DNA: TGTGCCAGCAGTTACGGGGCAGGGGCAAACTATGGCTACACCTTC; CDR3: CASSYGAGANYGYTF
V: TRBV2; J: TRBJ2-1; size: .; D: TRBD2; DNA: TGTGCCAGCAGTGCACTAGCGGGAGACTACAATGAGCAGTTCTTC; CDR3: CASSALAGDYNEQFF
V: TRBV5-4; J: TRBJ1-2; size: .; D: .; DNA: TGTGCCAGCAGTCGTGCCTCTAACTATGGCTACACCTTC; CDR3: CASSRASNYGYTF
V: TRBV5-6; J: TRBJ1-1; size: once; D: TRBD1; DNA: TGTGCCAGCAGAACACAGGGGATGGGGGACACTGAAGCTTTCTTT; CDR3: CASRTQGMGDTEAFF
V: TRBV7-7; J: TRBJ2-1; size: .; D: TRBD2; DNA: TGTGCTAGCAGCCCCGGGGCTAGCGGGAGTTTAAGGAATGAGCAGTTCTTC; CDR3: CASSPGASGSLRNEQFF
V: TRBV10-3; J: TRBJ2-5; size: .; D: TRBD1; DNA: TGTGCCATCCGAACAGGGGGCCAGGAGACCCAGTACTTC; CDR3: CAIRTGGQETQYF
V: TRBV2; J: TRBJ2-5; size: .; D: .; DNA: TGTGCCAGCGGTGCAGGGACGCAAGAGACCCAGTACTTC; CDR3: CASGAGTQETQYF
V: TRBV5-4; J: TRBJ1-2; size: .; D: .; DNA: TGTGCCAGCAGCTATCCAGAGTCCTATGGCTACACCTTC; CDR3: CASSYPESYGYTF
V: TRBV9; J: TRBJ2-3; size: .; D: .; DNA: TGTGCCAGCAGCCCGAGGACGCTACTGGGAGATACGCAGTATTTT; CDR3: CASSPRTLLGDTQYF
V: TRBV11-2; J: TRBJ1-6; size: .; D: .; DNA: TGTGCCAGCAGCTTAGCACTAAACTACGATTCACCCCTCCACTTT; CDR3: CASSLALNYDSPLHF
V: TRBV27; J: TRBJ2-5; size: .; D: .; DNA: TGTGCCAGCAGTTTGTCGGGGGAGACCCAGTACTTC; CDR3: CASSLSGETQYF
V: TRBV10-3; J: TRBJ2-5; size: once; D: .; DNA: TGTGCCATCAGTGAGTCGGCTAGCGAAGAGACCCAGTACTTC; CDR3: CAISESASEETQYF
V: TRBV6-4; J: TRBJ1-4; size: .; D: .; DNA: TGTGCCAGCAGTGACTCGAAGGCCCCCCGGGGGAGGGAAGCGAAAAAACTGTTTTTT; CDR3: CASSDSKAPRGREAKKLFF
V: TRBV6-6; J: TRBJ2-5; size: .; D: .; DNA: TGTGCCAGCATGGACAGCCAAGAGACCCAGTACTTC; CDR3: CASMDSQETQYF
V: TRBV4-1; J: TRBJ2-1; size: .; D: .; DNA: TGCGCCAGCAGCCCCAAGATCGACAGCTACAATGAGCAGTTCTTC; CDR3: CASSPKIDSYNEQFF
V: TRBV19; J: TRBJ2-7; size: .; D: .; DNA: TGTGCCAGTAGTATAGATTATGCAGGGCCGGGCTACGAGCAGTACTTC; CDR3: CASSIDYAGPGYEQYF
V: TRBV11-2; J: TRBJ1-4; size: .; D: .; DNA: TGTGCCAGCAGCGTACAACGGGATGAAAAACTGTTTTTT; CDR3: CASSVQRDEKLFF
V: TRBV29-1; J: TRBJ2-5; size: .; D: TRBD1; DNA: TGCAGCGTCCCGGGACAGGGCTTCCAAGAGACCCAGTACTTC; CDR3: CSVPGQGFQETQYF
V: TRBV6-6; J: TRBJ1-2; size: .; D: TRBD1; DNA: TGTGCCAGCAGGCGCCCGGGGGGACAGAACTATGGCTACACCTTC; CDR3: CASRRPGGQNYGYTF